These T cell receptor beta chains were read from a single sample in a study of shared clonotypes between healthy human individuals. Profiling relied on immunoSEQ multiplex PCR, and the TCRdb table lists in-frame clones only, not all of them. The table has about 1.9 million clones, about 94% seen once. The sequencing input was naive CD8+ T cells from PBMCs. The receptors were sampled from a man aged 18 to 30 in good health. Some clones in this sample may be carry-over from other donors' samples. The CDR3 runs from the conserved cysteine through the conserved F or W. D genes are given only for firm matches. Clone sizes are given selectively: once, few, many, or a class where the clone is expanded.

>-|TRBJ1-5|TRBV9|few
TGTGCCTCGAATAATCGGCCTGGAGGACAGCCCCAGCATTTT
CASNNRPGGQPQHF
>TRBD2|TRBJ2-7|TRBV5-5|-
TGTGCCAGCAGCTTGGGACTAGCGGGGTGGGAGCAGTACTTC
CASSLGLAGWEQYF
>TRBD1|TRBJ1-2|TRBV27|-
TGTGCCAGCAGTACAAACAGGGGTGGCTACACCTTC
CASSTNRGGYTF
>-|TRBJ2-1|TRBV5-6|-
TGTGCCAGCAGCTTGGGAGGCGATTTTTACAATGAGCAGTTCTTC
CASSLGGDFYNEQFF
>TRBD1|TRBJ2-1|TRBV12-5|-
TGTGCTAGTGGTTTGGTTGGACAGGGGGACCACAATGAGCAGTTCTTC
CASGLVGQGDHNEQFF
>-|TRBJ1-3|TRBV27|-
TGTGCCAGCAGTTTTGGCGGCCCTGGAAACACCATATATTTT
CASSFGGPGNTIYF
>TRBD1|TRBJ1-2|TRBV6-1|-
TGTGCCAGCAGTGAAAATATGAGGGGACAGCTCTACTATGGCTACACCTTC
CASSENMRGQLYYGYTF
>-|TRBJ1-1|TRBV28|-
TGTGCCAGCAGCTACCTCGGGGGGAAGAACACTGAAGCTTTCTTT
CASSYLGGKNTEAFF
>-|TRBJ1-5|TRBV19|-
TGTGCCAGTAGGGGAGGACATCTTAGCAATCAGCCCCAGCATTTT
CASRGGHLSNQPQHF
>-|TRBJ2-7|TRBV28|-
TGTGCCTCTAGCCCGAGGGGACCTCTGGGGGTCGACGAGCAGTACTTC
CASSPRGPLGVDEQYF
>TRBD1|TRBJ1-1|TRBV10-1|-
TGCGCCAGCAGTGAGTTGTCGACAGGGCCAGATCTGAACACTGAAGCTTTCTTT
CASSELSTGPDLNTEAFF
>-|TRBJ1-1|TRBV5-5|-
TGTGCCAGCAGCGGTACCGTGGGGTTGACTGAAGCTTTCTTT
CASSGTVGLTEAFF
>TRBD2|TRBJ2-3|TRBV11-2|-
TGTGCCAGCAGCTCTATAGCGGGAGGAAATACGCAGTATTTT
CASSSIAGGNTQYF
>TRBD1|TRBJ1-1|TRBV28|-
TGTGCCAGCAGTCCCCGGACAGGGAGAACTGAAGCTTTCTTT
CASSPRTGRTEAFF
>-|TRBJ2-7|TRBV6-5|-
TGTGCCAGCAGCATCGAGACCCCCCCCTACGAGCAGTACTTC
CASSIETPPYEQYF
>TRBD2|TRBJ2-1|TRBV27|-
TGTGCCAGCAGCCAGACCGGGACTAGCGAGGGGAATGAGCAGTTCTTC
CASSQTGTSEGNEQFF
>-|TRBJ2-7|TRBV6-6|-
TGTGCCAGCAGTTACTTCTCCTTAGGGGACGAGCAGTACTTC
CASSYFSLGDEQYF
>TRBD2|TRBJ2-7|TRBV5-6|-
TGTGCCAGCAGCCTGGTAACCGGGACTACCTCCTACGAGCAGTACTTC
CASSLVTGTTSYEQYF
>-|TRBJ2-1|TRBV4-1|-
TGCGCCAGCAGCCAAAAGCGGGTGAGTGAGCAGTTCTTC
CASSQKRVSEQFF
>TRBD1|TRBJ2-2|TRBV11-3|-
TGTGCCAGCAGCTTTCAGGACAGGGGCACCGGGGAGCTGTTTTTT
CASSFQDRGTGELFF
>-|TRBJ2-4|TRBV28|-
TGTGCCAGCAGTTTAGCGGGTTTCCTAGCCAAAAACATTCAGTACTTC
CASSLAGFLAKNIQYF
>TRBD1|TRBJ1-2|TRBV7-9|-
TGTGCCAGCAGCGAAGGGGGCACCAAGGGAACCTTC
CASSEGGTKGTF
>-|TRBJ2-3|TRBV6-5|-
TGTGCCAGCAGTTATGGAGTCAGGAGCACAGATACGCAGTATTTT
CASSYGVRSTDTQYF
>-|TRBJ2-5|TRBV29-1|-
TGCAGCGTTGACGCGACAGTACAAGAGACCCAGTACTTC
CSVDATVQETQYF
>-|TRBJ2-7|TRBV28|-
TGTGCCAGCGGTCGGGGCGGGACGGCCCCGGGGGAGCAGTACTTC
CASGRGGTAPGEQYF
>-|TRBJ2-5|TRBV5-1|-
TGCGCCAGCAGCTTGGGACCGGATTCTCCTTACTTC
CASSLGPDSPYF
>-|TRBJ1-4|TRBV7-9|-
TGTGCCAGCAGCTCCAAAGGGGCAGGAGATACAACTAATGAAAAACTGTTTTTT
CASSSKGAGDTTNEKLFF
>-|TRBJ2-3|TRBV10-3|-
TGTGCCACGCTCCCCACGGCAGCCGTAGCAGATACGCAGTATTTT
CATLPTAAVADTQYF
>-|TRBJ1-5|TRBV10-2|-
TGCGCCAGCAGTGAGCCAGGGGCCGGTGGTCAGCCCCAGCATTTT
CASSEPGAGGQPQHF
>TRBD1|TRBJ2-7|TRBV27|-
TGTGCCAGCAGTGACAGGGGGCGGTACGAGCAGTACTTC
CASSDRGRYEQYF
>-|TRBJ1-5|TRBV28|few
TGTGCCAGCAGTCTTTACCCGTCAGATAGCAATCAGCCCCAGCATTTT
CASSLYPSDSNQPQHF
>TRBD2|TRBJ2-7|TRBV11-2|-
TGTGCCAGCAGCTTAGCGCGGGAGGGTTACTACGAGCAGTACTTC
CASSLAREGYYEQYF
>-|TRBJ2-3|TRBV27|-
TGTGCCAGCAGTTCGGAGAGGGGTACGCAGTATTTT
CASSSERGTQYF
>-|TRBJ2-7|TRBV29-1|-
TGCAGCGTAGCCGGACCCCCGATCGAGCAGTACTTC
CSVAGPPIEQYF
>-|TRBJ2-7|TRBV4-1|-
TGCGCCAGCAGCCAAGATATGACCGAAACCTCCTACGAGCAGTACTTC
CASSQDMTETSYEQYF
>-|TRBJ2-1|TRBV28|-
TGTGCCAGCAGTTCGGACGGCAGGGCCGTTTTAAGTGACAATGAGCAGTTCTTC
CASSSDGRAVLSDNEQFF
>TRBD1|TRBJ2-3|TRBV4-2|-
TGTGCCAGCAGCCAAGGGTTGGGACAGAGCACAGATACGCAGTATTTT
CASSQGLGQSTDTQYF
>-|TRBJ1-4|TRBV5-5|-
TGTGCCAGCAGCTTGAATAGCCCGAACCGGGAAAAACTGTTTTTT
CASSLNSPNREKLFF
>-|TRBJ2-3|TRBV7-2|-
TGTGCCAGCAGCTTAGTCGGGAAAAGGGATACGCAGTATTTT
CASSLVGKRDTQYF
>-|TRBJ2-7|TRBV5-8|-
TGTGCCAGCAGCACCAGCGGTAGCTCCTACGAGCAGTACTTC
CASSTSGSSYEQYF
>-|TRBJ1-1|TRBV19|-
TGTGCCAGTAGTATCAGAGGTACTGAAGCTTTCTTT
CASSIRGTEAFF
>-|TRBJ2-5|TRBV6-1|-
TGTGCCAGCAGTGAAGCGCTCGAGGGATTGGGGGAGACCCAGTACTTC
CASSEALEGLGETQYF
>-|TRBJ1-2|TRBV28|-
TGTGCCAGCAGTTTACTCAGGGACTTTAACTATGGCTACACCTTC
CASSLLRDFNYGYTF
>TRBD2|TRBJ2-1|TRBV7-8|-
TGTGCCAGCAGCCCGGGACTAGCGGGAGCCCTCTCCTACAATGAGCAGTTCTTC
CASSPGLAGALSYNEQFF
>-|TRBJ1-1|TRBV19|-
TGTGCCAGTCTCCCAGGGATAAAATGGACTGAAGCTTTCTTT
CASLPGIKWTEAFF
>TRBD1|TRBJ2-7|TRBV9|-
TGTGCCAGCAGCCCCGGGGACAGGCACTACGAGCAGTACTTC
CASSPGDRHYEQYF
>-|TRBJ2-7|TRBV27|-
TGTGCCAGCAGTTCAGTGGCGGGCTACGAGCAGTACTTC
CASSSVAGYEQYF
>-|TRBJ1-5|TRBV16|-
TGTGCCAGCAGCCAATCCGGGGCCAATCCTTATCAGCCCCAGCATTTT
CASSQSGANPYQPQHF
>-|TRBJ2-7|TRBV19|-
TGTGCCAGTAGTATAGACAGGGCGGTGGGTAACGAGCAGTACTTC
CASSIDRAVGNEQYF
>-|TRBJ2-6|TRBV7-3|-
TGTGCCAGCAGCCCTACCATCGGGGCGGGGGCCAACGTCCTGACTTTC
CASSPTIGAGANVLTF
>-|TRBJ2-7|TRBV19|-
TGTGCCAGTAGTACCAAGACAGTGTACGAGCAGTACTTC
CASSTKTVYEQYF
>-|TRBJ1-2|TRBV14|-
TGTGCCAGCAGCCAAGAGGGGACATATGGCTACACCTTC
CASSQEGTYGYTF
>-|TRBJ1-2|TRBV10-2|-
TGCGCCAGCAGTGAGTCGAGGGCAGGGGCTAACTATGGCTACACCTTC
CASSESRAGANYGYTF
>-|TRBJ2-1|TRBV7-9|-
TGTGCCAGCAGCTTAGAGGGGAGGCCCAATGAGCAGTTCTTC
CASSLEGRPNEQFF